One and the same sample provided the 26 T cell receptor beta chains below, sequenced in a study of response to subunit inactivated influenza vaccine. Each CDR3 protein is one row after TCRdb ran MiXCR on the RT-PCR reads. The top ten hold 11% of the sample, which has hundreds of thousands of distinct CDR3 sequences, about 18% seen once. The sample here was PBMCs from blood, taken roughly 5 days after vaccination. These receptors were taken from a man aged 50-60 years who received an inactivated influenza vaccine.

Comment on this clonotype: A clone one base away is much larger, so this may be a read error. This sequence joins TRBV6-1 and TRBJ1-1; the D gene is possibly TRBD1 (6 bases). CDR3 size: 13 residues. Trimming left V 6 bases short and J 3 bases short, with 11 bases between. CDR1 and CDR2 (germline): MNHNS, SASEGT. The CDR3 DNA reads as TGTGCCAGCAGCGTAGGGGGGCACACTGAAGCTTTCTTT. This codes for CASSVGGHTEAFF.

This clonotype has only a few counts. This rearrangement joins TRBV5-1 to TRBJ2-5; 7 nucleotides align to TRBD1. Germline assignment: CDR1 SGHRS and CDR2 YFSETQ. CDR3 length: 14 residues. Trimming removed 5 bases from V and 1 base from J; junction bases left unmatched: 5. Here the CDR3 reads CASSYGQAQETQYF. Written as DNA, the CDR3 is TGCGCCAGCAGTTATGGACAGGCCCAAGAGACCCAGTACTTC.

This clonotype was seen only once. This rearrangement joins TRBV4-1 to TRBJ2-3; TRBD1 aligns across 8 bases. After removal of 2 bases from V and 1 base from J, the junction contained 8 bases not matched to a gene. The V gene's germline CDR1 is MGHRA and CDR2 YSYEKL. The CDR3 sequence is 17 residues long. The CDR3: CASSQTDRVVGTDTQYF. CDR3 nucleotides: TGCGCCAGCAGCCAAACGGACAGGGTGGTAGGCACAGATACGCAGTATTTT.

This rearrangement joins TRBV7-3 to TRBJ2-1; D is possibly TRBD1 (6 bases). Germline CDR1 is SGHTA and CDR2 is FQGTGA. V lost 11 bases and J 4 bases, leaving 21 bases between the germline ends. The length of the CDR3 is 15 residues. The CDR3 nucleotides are TGTGCCCGCGGCCAAACAGGGCGAGCGTACAATGAGCAGTTCTTC. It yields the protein CARGQTGRAYNEQFF. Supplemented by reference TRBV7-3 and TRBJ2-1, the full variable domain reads GAGVSQTPSNKVTEKGKYVELRCDPISGHTALYWYRQSLGQGPEFLIYFQGTGAADDSGLPNDRFFAVRPEGSVSTLKIQRTERGDSAVYLCARGQTGRAYNEQFFGPGTRLTVL.

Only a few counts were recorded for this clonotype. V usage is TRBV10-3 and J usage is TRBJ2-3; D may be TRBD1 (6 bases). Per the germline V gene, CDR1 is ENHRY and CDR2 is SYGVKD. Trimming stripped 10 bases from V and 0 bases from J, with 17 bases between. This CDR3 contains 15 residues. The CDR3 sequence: CATGPQGLSTDTQYF. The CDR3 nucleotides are TGTGCCACCGGCCCTCAGGGGTTGAGCACAGATACGCAGTATTTT.

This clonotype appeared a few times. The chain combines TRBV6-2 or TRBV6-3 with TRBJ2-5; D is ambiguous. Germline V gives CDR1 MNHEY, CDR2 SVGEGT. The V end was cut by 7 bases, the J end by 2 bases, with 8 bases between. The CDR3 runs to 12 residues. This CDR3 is CASTRPQETQYF. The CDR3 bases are TGTGCCAGCACTAGACCACAAGAGACCCAGTACTTC.

CDR3 sequence reads: CSASLGNTIYF. The CDR3 DNA sequence: TGCAGTGCTAGTCTCGGAAACACCATATATTTT. The chain joins TRBV20-1 to TRBJ1-3; D remains ambiguous. The CDR3 is 11 residues long. V lost 3 bases and J 4 bases, leaving 4 bases between the germline ends. The germline V gene encodes CDR1 DFQATT and CDR2 SNEGSKA (reference sequence).

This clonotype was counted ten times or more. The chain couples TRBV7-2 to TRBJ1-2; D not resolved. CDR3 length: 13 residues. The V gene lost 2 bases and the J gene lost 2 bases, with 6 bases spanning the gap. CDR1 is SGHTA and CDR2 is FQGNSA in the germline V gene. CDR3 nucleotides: TGTGCCAGCAGCTTACCACAGAACTATGGCTACACCTTC. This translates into CASSLPQNYGYTF.

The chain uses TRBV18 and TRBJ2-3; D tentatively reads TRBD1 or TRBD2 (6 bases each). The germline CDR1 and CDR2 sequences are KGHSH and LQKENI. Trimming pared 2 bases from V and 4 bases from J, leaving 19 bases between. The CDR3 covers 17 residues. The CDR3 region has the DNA TGTGCCAGCTCACCAGCCCCCACAGGGACTCGTCCAGATACGCAGTATTTT. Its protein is CASSPAPTGTRPDTQYF.

As DNA, the CDR3 is TGTGCCAGCAGTTACTCGAGTCCCACTTACAATGAGCAGTTCTTC. Translating it yields CASSYSSPTYNEQFF. This sequence joins TRBV6-5 and TRBJ2-1; D gene uncertain. Trimming stripped 0 bases from V and 4 bases from J, with 10 bases between. The CDR3 has 15 amino acids. Germline V lookup: CDR1 MNHEY, CDR2 SVGAGI.

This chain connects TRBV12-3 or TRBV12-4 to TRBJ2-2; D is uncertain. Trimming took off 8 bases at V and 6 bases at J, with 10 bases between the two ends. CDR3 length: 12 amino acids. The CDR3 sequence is CASRVGPGELFF. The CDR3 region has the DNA TGTGCCAGCCGGGTCGGGCCCGGGGAGCTGTTTTTT.

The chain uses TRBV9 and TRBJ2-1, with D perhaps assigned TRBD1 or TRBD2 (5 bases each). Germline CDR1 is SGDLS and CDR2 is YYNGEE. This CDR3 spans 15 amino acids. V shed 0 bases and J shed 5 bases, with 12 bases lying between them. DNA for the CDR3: TGTGCCAGCAGCGTAGACGGGGCTCTGAACAATGAGCAGTTCTTC. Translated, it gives CASSVDGALNNEQFF.

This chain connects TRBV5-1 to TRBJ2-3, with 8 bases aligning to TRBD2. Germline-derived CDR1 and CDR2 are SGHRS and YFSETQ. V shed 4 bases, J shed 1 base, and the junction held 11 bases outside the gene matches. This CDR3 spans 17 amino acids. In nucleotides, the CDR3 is TGCGCCAGCAGCCCCATAAAGCGGGAGTCCCGCACAGATACGCAGTATTTT. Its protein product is CASSPIKRESRTDTQYF.

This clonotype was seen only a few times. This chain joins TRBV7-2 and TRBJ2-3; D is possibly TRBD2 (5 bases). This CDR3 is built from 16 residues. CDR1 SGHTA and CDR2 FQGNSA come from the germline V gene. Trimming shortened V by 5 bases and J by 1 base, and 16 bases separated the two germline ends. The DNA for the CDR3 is TGTGCCAGCAGCCGGGCCGGGAACGGTGGCACAGATACGCAGTATTTT. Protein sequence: CASSRAGNGGTDTQYF.

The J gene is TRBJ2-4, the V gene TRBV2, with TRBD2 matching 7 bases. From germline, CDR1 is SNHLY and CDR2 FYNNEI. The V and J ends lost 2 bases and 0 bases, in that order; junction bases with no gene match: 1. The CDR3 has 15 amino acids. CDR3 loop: CASSEREVAKNIQYF. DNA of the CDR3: TGTGCCAGCAGTGAACGGGAGGTAGCCAAAAACATTCAGTACTTC.

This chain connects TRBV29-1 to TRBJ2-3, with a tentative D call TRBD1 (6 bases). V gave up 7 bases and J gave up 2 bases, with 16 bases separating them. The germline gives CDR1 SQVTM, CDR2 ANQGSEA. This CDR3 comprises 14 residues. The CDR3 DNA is TGCAGCGGCGCACCAGGGACAAACACAGATACGCAGTATTTT. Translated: CSGAPGTNTDTQYF.

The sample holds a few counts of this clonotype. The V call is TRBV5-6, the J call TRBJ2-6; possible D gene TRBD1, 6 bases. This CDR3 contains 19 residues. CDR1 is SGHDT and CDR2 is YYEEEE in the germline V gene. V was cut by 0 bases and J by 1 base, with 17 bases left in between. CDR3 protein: CASSLGVTGSPSGANVLTF. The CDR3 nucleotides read TGTGCCAGCAGCTTGGGGGTGACAGGTTCACCTTCTGGGGCCAACGTCCTGACTTTC.

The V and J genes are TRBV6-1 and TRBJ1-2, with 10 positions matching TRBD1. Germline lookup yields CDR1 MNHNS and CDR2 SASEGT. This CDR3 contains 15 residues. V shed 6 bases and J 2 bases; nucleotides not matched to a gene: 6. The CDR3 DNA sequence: TGTGCCAGCAGCACCGGGGGACAGGGGAACTATGGCTACACCTTC. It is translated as CASSTGGQGNYGYTF.

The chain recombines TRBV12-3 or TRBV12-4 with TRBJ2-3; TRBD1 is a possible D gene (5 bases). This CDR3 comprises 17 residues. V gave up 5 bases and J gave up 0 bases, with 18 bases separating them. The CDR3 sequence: CASSRMETVRSTDTQYF. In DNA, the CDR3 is TGTGCCAGCAGTCGCATGGAGACAGTCAGGAGCACAGATACGCAGTATTTT.

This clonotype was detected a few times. The CDR3, as DNA: TGCAGTGCCACGGGACTAGCGGGGGGCGGCGAGCAGTACTTC. This translates into CSATGLAGGGEQYF. The rearrangement joins TRBV20-1 to TRBJ2-7, with TRBD2 matching 15 bases. This CDR3 comprises 14 residues. CDR1 and CDR2 (germline): DFQATT, SNEGSKA (reference sequence). Trimming cost V 6 bases and J 6 bases; bases outside gene matches: 6.

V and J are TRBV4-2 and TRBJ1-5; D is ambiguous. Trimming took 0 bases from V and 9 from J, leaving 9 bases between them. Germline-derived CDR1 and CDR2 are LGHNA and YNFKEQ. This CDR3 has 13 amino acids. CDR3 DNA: TGTGCCAGCAGCCAAGATCGGGCAGGGCCCCAGCATTTT. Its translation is CASSQDRAGPQHF.

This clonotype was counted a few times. CDR3 in amino acids: CASRQQGRSGNTIYF. CDR3 DNA sequence: TGTGCCAGCAGACAACAGGGAAGGTCCGGAAACACCATATATTTT. The rearrangement joins TRBV12-3 or TRBV12-4 to TRBJ1-3; D possibly corresponds to TRBD1 (6 bases). The CDR3 extends over 15 amino acids. V shed 6 bases and J shed 4 bases, with 16 bases lying between them.

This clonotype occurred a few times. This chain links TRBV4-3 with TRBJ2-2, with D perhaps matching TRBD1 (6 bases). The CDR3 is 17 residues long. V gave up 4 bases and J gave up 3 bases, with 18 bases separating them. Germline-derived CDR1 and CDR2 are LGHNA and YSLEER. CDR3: CASSPAKGVRYTGELFF. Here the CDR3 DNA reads TGCGCCAGCAGCCCCGCAAAGGGGGTGCGTTACACCGGGGAGCTGTTTTTT.

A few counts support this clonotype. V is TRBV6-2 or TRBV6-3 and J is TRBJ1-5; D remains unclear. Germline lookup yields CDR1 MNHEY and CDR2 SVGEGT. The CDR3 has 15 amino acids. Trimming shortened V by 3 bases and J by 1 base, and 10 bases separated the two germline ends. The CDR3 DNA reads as TGTGCCAGCAGTTATCCGGGCGCCAGCAATCAGCCCCAGCATTTT. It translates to CASSYPGASNQPQHF.

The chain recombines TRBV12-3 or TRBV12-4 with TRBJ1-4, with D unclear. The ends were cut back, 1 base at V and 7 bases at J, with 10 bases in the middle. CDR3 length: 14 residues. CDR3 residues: CASSLEALGEKLFF. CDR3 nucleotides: TGTGCCAGCAGTTTAGAAGCTCTAGGTGAAAAACTGTTTTTT.

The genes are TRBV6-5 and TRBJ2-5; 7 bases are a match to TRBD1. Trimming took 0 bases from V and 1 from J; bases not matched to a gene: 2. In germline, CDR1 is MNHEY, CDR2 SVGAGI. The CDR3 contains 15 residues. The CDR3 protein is CASSYSGTAQETQYF. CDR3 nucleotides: TGTGCCAGCAGTTACTCGGGGACAGCCCAAGAGACCCAGTACTTC.